This TCR beta chain was sequenced during a study of blood T cell repertoires in COVID-19. The wider study: The origin of the acute and convalescent COVID-19 samples was the United States, Italy and Spain. T cells, B-cell-depleted T cells, or PBMCs supplied cDNA or gDNA.

Original analysis: Counts of nucleated cells, estimated from reference gene primer amplification, were obtained. TCRdb keeps only in-frame clones here, not all; method: immunoSEQ multiplex PCR. The DNA was the basis for D and trimming; V, J and clone size are from that table. The repertoire has about 250,000 clones, around four fifths of them found once; the top ten carry just under 6.5%. The specimen was peripheral blood. This clonotype was sampled from a woman in her sixties or seventies with active or convalescent COVID-19.

The CDR3, as DNA: TGCGCCAGCAGTGCCGGGGGGCAGCAGTACTTC. Protein product: CASSAGGQQYF. J is TRBJ2-7 and V is TRBV10-2; D perhaps matches TRBD2 (7 bases). The CDR3 spans 11 residues. V lost 4 bases and J lost 8, with 9 bases in between. CDR1 WSHSY and CDR2 SAAADI come from the germline V gene.